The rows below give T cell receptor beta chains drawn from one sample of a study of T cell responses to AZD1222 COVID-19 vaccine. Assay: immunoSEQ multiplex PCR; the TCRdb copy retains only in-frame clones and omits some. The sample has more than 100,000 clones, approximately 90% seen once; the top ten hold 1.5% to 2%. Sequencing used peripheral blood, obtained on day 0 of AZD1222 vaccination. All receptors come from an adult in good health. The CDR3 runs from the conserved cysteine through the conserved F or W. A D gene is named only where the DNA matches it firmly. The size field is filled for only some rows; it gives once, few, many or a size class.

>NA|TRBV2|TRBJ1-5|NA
CASSPHQGFNQPQHF
TGTGCCAGCAGTCCTCATCAGGGTTTCAATCAGCCCCAGCATTTT
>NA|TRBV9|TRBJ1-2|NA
CASSVEGQSLYGYTF
TGTGCCAGCAGCGTAGAAGGACAGTCACTCTATGGCTACACCTTC
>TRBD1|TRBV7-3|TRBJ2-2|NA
CASSLPWTGGPSNTGELFF
TGTGCCAGCAGCTTACCGTGGACAGGGGGGCCCTCGAACACCGGGGAGCTGTTTTTT
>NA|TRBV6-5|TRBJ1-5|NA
CASSYLRGEPQHF
TGTGCCAGCAGTTACCTGAGGGGGGAGCCCCAGCATTTT
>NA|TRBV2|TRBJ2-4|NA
CARGAVGGNIQYF
TGTGCCAGAGGGGCGGTGGGGGGAAACATTCAGTACTTC
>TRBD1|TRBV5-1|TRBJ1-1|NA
CASRVPRGEAFF
TGCGCCAGCCGAGTTCCCAGGGGGGAAGCTTTCTTT
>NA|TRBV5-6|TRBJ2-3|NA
CASIRVGADTQYF
TGTGCCAGCATACGAGTGGGCGCAGATACGCAGTATTTT
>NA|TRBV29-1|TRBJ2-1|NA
CSVVTRQTYNEQFF
TGCAGCGTTGTAACCCGACAAACCTACAATGAGCAGTTCTTC
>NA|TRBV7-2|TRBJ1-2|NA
CASSSRTSGYTF
TGTGCCAGCAGCTCTCGGACAAGCGGCTACACCTTC
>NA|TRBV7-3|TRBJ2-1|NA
CASSGFAYNEQFF
TGTGCCAGCAGCGGGTTTGCCTACAATGAGCAGTTCTTC
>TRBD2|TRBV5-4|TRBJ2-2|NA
CASSPVAGVNTGELFF
TGTGCCAGCAGCCCCGTAGCGGGGGTTAACACCGGGGAGCTGTTTTTT
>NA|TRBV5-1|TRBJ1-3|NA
CASSFGSGNTIYF
TGCGCCAGCAGCTTTGGGTCCGGAAACACCATATATTTT
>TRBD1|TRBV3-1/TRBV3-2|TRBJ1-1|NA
CASSQDSRDRFFNTEAFF
TGTGCCAGCAGCCAAGATAGTCGGGACAGGTTTTTTAACACTGAAGCTTTCTTT
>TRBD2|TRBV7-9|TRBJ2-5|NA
CASSLEGGLETQYF
TGTGCCAGCAGCTTAGAGGGAGGGCTAGAGACCCAGTACTTC
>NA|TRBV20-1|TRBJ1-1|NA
CSARPAAFF
TGCAGTGCTAGACCAGCGGCTTTCTTT
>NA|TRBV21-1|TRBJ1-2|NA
CASSKTRGAYGYTF
TGTGCCAGCAGCAAAACCAGAGGAGCCTATGGCTACACCTTC
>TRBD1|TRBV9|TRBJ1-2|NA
CASSEQGSYGYTF
TGTGCCAGCAGCGAACAGGGGTCCTATGGCTACACCTTC
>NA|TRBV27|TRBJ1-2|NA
CASSLSGGLKPGYTF
TGTGCCAGCAGTTTATCGGGGGGTCTCAAACCTGGCTACACCTTC
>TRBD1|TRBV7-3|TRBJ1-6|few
CASSPGQGGSPLHF
TGTGCCAGCAGCCCTGGACAGGGGGGATCACCCCTCCACTTT
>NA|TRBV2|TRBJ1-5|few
CASSGGSTDILEPQHF
TGTGCCAGCAGCGGGGGGTCGACAGACATTTTGGAGCCCCAGCATTTT
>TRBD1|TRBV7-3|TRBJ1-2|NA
CASRRGTAEGYTF
TGTGCCAGCAGACGAGGGACAGCTGAAGGCTACACCTTC
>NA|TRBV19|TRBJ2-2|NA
CASSSRTSANTGELFF
TGTGCCAGTAGTAGCAGGACTTCCGCGAACACCGGGGAGCTGTTTTTT
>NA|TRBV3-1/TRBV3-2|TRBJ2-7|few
CASSRWCGQYF
TGTGCCAGCAGCCGGTGGTGTGGGCAGTACTTC
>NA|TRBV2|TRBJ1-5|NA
CASSEARRSDQPQHF
TGTGCCAGCAGTGAAGCCAGGAGGAGTGATCAGCCCCAGCATTTT
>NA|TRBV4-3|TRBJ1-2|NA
CASSQTPATYGYTF
TGCGCCAGCAGTCAAACACCCGCTACGTATGGCTACACCTTC
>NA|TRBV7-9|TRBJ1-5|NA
CASSLVSGHNQPQHF
TGTGCCAGCAGCTTAGTTTCCGGTCACAATCAGCCCCAGCATTTT
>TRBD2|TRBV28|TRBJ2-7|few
CASKPGGPYEQYF
TGTGCCAGCAAGCCGGGAGGGCCTTACGAGCAGTACTTC
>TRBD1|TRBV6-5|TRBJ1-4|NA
CASSYSGRGYEKLFF
TGTGCCAGCAGTTACTCCGGCAGGGGGTATGAAAAACTGTTTTTT
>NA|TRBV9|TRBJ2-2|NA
CASSVAKDRINTGELFF
TGTGCCAGCAGCGTAGCTAAGGACCGGATAAACACCGGGGAGCTGTTTTTT
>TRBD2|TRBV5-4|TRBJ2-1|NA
CASSFSGGASRNEQFF
TGTGCCAGCAGCTTTAGCGGGGGGGCCTCCCGCAATGAGCAGTTCTTC
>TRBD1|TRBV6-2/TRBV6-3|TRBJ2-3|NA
CASSYHRGHSTDTQYF
TGTGCCAGCAGTTACCACAGGGGGCATAGCACAGATACGCAGTATTTT
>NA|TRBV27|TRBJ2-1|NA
CASRWGQGGYNEQFF
TGTGCCAGCAGGTGGGGGCAGGGGGGCTACAATGAGCAGTTCTTC
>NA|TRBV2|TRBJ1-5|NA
CASSGRGSNQPQHF
TGTGCCAGCAGTGGGCGGGGCAGCAATCAGCCCCAGCATTTT